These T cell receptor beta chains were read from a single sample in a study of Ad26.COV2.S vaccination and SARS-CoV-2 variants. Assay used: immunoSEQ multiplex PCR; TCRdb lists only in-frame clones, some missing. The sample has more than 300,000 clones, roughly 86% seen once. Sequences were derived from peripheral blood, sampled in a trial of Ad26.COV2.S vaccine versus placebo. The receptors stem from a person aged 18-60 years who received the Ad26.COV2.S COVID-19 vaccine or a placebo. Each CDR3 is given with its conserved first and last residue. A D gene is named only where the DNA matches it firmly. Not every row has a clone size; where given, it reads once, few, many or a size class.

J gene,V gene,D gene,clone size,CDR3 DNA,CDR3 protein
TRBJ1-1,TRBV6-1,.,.,TGTGCCAGCAGTGAAGTCAGGAACACTGAAGCTTTCTTT,CASSEVRNTEAFF
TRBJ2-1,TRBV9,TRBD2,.,TGTGCCAGCAGCGTAGCGGTCGGGGGGGCGGCTGAGCAGTTCTTC,CASSVAVGGAAEQFF
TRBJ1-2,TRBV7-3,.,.,TGTGCCAGCCGCCCCGTGGGGACTGTTAACTATGGCTACACCTTC,CASRPVGTVNYGYTF
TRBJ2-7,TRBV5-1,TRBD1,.,TGCGCCAGCAGCGGATCGACAGGGGGCAACGAGCAGTACTTC,CASSGSTGGNEQYF
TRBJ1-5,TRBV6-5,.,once,TGTGCCAGCAGCTCCCGGGGGAATCAGCCCCAGCATTTT,CASSSRGNQPQHF
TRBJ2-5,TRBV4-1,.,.,TGCGCCAGCAGCCAAGGAGAGGCTGGTCACCAAGAGACCCAGTACTTC,CASSQGEAGHQETQYF
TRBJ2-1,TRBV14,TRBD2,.,TGTGCCAGCAGCCAAATACCCCTTCCGGGACTAACCCAATGGGGTGAGCAGTTCTTC,CASSQIPLPGLTQWGEQFF
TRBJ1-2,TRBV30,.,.,TGTGCCTGGCACTATAGCGTCTATGGCTACACCTTC,CAWHYSVYGYTF
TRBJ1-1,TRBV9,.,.,TGTGCCAGCAGCCTAGTGGCAGGGAGACAAAACACTGAAGCTTTCTTT,CASSLVAGRQNTEAFF
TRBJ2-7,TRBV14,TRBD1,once,TGTGCCAGCAGCCAAGGACAGGGGATCGCCTACGAGCAGTACTTC,CASSQGQGIAYEQYF
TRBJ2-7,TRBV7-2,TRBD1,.,TGTGCCAGCAGCGTGACACAGGGGTCCTACGAGCAGTACTTC,CASSVTQGSYEQYF
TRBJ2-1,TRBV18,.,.,TGTGCCAGCTCACCAGCGAATAGCTACAATGAGCAGTTCTTC,CASSPANSYNEQFF
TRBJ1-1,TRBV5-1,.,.,TGCGCCAGCAAACAACCATATCGAGGGGCCAACACTGAAGCTTTCTTT,CASKQPYRGANTEAFF
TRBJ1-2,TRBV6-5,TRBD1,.,TGTGCCAGCAGTTCCGGGACAGGGGCAAACTATGGCTACACCTTC,CASSSGTGANYGYTF
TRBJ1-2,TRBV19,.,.,TGTGCCAGTAGTACCCTCACAGGAACTGGCTACACCTTC,CASSTLTGTGYTF
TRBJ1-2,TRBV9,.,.,TGTGCCAGCAGCACCCGGGCCAAAGCTAACTATGGCTACACCTTC,CASSTRAKANYGYTF
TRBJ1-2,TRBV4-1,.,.,TGCGCCAGCAGCCAGGATCCCACCCTCCCGAGGGGCTACACCTTC,CASSQDPTLPRGYTF
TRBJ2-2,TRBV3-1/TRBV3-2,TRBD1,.,TGTGCCAGCAGCCTCGGGGACAGGCTAACCGGGGAGCTGTTTTTT,CASSLGDRLTGELFF
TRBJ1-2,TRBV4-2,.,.,TGTGCCAGCAGCCAGGGGGAGACCTATGGCTACACCTTC,CASSQGETYGYTF
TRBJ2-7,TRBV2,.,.,TGTGCCAGCAGTGATACAGCTACCCCCTACGAGCAGTACTTC,CASSDTATPYEQYF
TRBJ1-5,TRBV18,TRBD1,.,TGTGCCAGCTCACCATCTTCAGGGGGCGGTCAGCCCCAGCATTTT,CASSPSSGGGQPQHF
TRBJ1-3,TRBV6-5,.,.,TGTGCCAGCAGGAACGGACAGAGCTCTGGAAACACCATATATTTT,CASRNGQSSGNTIYF
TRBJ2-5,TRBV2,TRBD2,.,TGTGCCAGCAGTCCACCTCGGCGAGAGCGGGGGGACCAAGAGACCCAGTACTTC,CASSPPRRERGDQETQYF
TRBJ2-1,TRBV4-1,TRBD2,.,TGCGCCAGCTCATCGGGAGGGGCGGTCCGTAATGAGCAGTTCTTC,CASSSGGAVRNEQFF
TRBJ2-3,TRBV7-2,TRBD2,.,TGTGCCAGCAGCTTATTTCCTAGCGGCAAAACAGATACGCAGTATTTT,CASSLFPSGKTDTQYF
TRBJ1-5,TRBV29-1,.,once,TGCAGCGTTGGTAAGCCCAGGTGGAATCAGCCCCAGCATTTT,CSVGKPRWNQPQHF
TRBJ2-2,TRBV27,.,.,TGTGCCAGCAGTTTTGGGCAGCTCACCGGGGAGCTGTTTTTT,CASSFGQLTGELFF
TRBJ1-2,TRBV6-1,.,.,TGTGCCAGCAGTGAAGGAGGCCTGGGGGGCCATGGCTACACCTTC,CASSEGGLGGHGYTF
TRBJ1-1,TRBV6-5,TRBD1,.,TGTGCCAGCAGTTACACCATAGGACAGGGGAACACTGAAGCTTTCTTT,CASSYTIGQGNTEAFF
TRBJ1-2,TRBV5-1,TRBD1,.,TGCGCCAGCAGCGCTGAACAGGGGGCGGCTCCCACCTTC,CASSAEQGAAPTF
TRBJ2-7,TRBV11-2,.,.,TGTGCCAGCAGCTTAGTAGGCAAACCCTACGAGCAGTACTTC,CASSLVGKPYEQYF
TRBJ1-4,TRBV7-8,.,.,TGTGCCAGCAGCTTAGAACACAGTAATGAAAAACTGTTTTTT,CASSLEHSNEKLFF
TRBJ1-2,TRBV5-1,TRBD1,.,TGCGCCAGCGAAAAATTACAGGGGGCTAACTATGGCTACACCTTC,CASEKLQGANYGYTF
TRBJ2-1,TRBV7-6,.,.,TGTGCCAGCAGCTTAGATTGGGAAAGCAATGAGCAGTTCTTC,CASSLDWESNEQFF
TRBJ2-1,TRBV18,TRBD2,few,TGTGCCAGCTCACTAACCGGGACTAGAGACAATGAGCAGTTCTTC,CASSLTGTRDNEQFF
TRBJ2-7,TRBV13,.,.,TGTGCCAGCAGCTCCTCCGTCAGGGGAATCTACGAGCAGTACTTC,CASSSSVRGIYEQYF
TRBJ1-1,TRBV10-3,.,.,TGTGCCATCAGTCCCGGGACGATTGAAGCTTTCTTT,CAISPGTIEAFF
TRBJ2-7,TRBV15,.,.,TGTGCCACCAGCAGAGGGCTAGGGGTCTACGAGCAGTACTTC,CATSRGLGVYEQYF
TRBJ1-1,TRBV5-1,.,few,TGCGCCAGCAGCTTGTTGGGAGGGATTGGGATGAACACTGAAGCTTTCTTT,CASSLLGGIGMNTEAFF
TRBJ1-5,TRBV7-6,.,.,TGTGCCAGCAGCTTAGAGGCAGGGGTTAGCAATCAGCCCCAGCATTTT,CASSLEAGVSNQPQHF
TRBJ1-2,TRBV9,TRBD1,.,TGTGCCAGCAGCGGACCGGACAGGGACTTCTCTGGCTACACCTTC,CASSGPDRDFSGYTF
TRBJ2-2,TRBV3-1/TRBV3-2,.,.,TGTGCCAGCAGCCAAGGGCCTTATATTATCGACACCGGGGAGCTGTTTTTT,CASSQGPYIIDTGELFF
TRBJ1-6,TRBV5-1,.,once,TGCGCCAGCAGCTTGACAGCTGACTCCTATAATTCACCCCTCCACTTT,CASSLTADSYNSPLHF
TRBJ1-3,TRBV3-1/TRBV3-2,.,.,TGTGCCAGCAGCCAAGAGCAGGAACCCACCTCTGGAAACACCATATATTTT,CASSQEQEPTSGNTIYF
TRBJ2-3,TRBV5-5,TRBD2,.,TGTGCCAGCAGCCTAGCGGGGGATCGGAATACGCAGTATTTT,CASSLAGDRNTQYF
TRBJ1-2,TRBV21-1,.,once,TGTGCCAGCAGCACGACCAGCTGGAAGAGGGACTATGGCTACACCTTC,CASSTTSWKRDYGYTF
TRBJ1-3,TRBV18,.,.,TGTGCCAGCTCACAAAAAGACAGCTCTGGAAACACCATATATTTT,CASSQKDSSGNTIYF